This TCR beta chain appears in the sequencing data of a study of intratumoral heterogeneity in liver cancer. Background on the study: Patients were mostly male, median age around 63 years. General study points: Tumor region a had significantly more unique T-cell expansions than region b. Overall T cell clonality did not differ significantly between tumor regions.

The assay was immunoSEQ multiplex PCR, and TCRdb's table has in-frame clones only and misses some. The data hold a few thousand clones, with about 47% observed a single time. The CDR3 loop spans 14 amino acids. Germline loops: CDR1 LNHDA, CDR2 SQIVND (reference sequence). V lost 8 bases, J lost 6 bases, and 7 bases stayed unmatched. Points on this clone: The antigen remains undetermined.

The hepatocellular carcinoma nodule was sampled at distinct, geographically separated regions. All patients had early-stage hepatocellular carcinoma and were untreated before surgical resection. The material was tumor tissue, obtained before any cancer treatment. This chain joins TRBV19 and TRBJ2-3, with TRBD2 identical over 11 bases. This TCR was sampled from a man aged 65-85 years with hepatocellular carcinoma. The DNA for the CDR3 is TGTGCCAGTTCCGATAGCGGGGGGGAGGATACGCAGTATTTT. Protein sequence: CASSDSGGEDTQYF.